The present T cell receptor beta chain was sequenced within a study of CD8+ T cells in alopecia areata (dated by TCRdb to 2016 to 2018). A note on the overall study: Treated patients were enrolled in an open-label pilot trial of oral tofacitinib at 5 to 10 mg twice daily for moderate-to-severe alopecia areata. Patients stayed on tofacitinib for 6 to 18 months and then had 6 months of follow-up off drug so that delayed response and recurrence could be assessed. In both human patients and the C3H/HeJ mouse model, the study applied high-throughput TCRbeta sequencing to look at T cell clonal expansion in alopecia areata. Human TCRbeta sequencing covered scalp tissue and sorted CD4+ and CD8+ peripheral blood T cells from patchy and totalis/universalis alopecia areata patients and healthy controls. Patients on tofacitinib were biopsied at baseline and after 4 and 24 weeks of treatment, and several of the patients also had a later scalp biopsy. Scalp clonality was compared across normal scalp (n=4), patchy alopecia areata scalp (n=8), and alopecia totalis/universalis scalp (n=8). RNA was obtained with the PAXgene miRNA kit for fixed scalp, the miRNeasy kit for PBMCs, and the RNeasy kit for mouse skin. TCRbeta CDR3 regions were amplified by immunoSEQ multiplex PCR using 35 Vbeta forward and 13 Jbeta reverse primers. The paper as a whole reports these results and caveats: Shared TCR sequences between patients were less evident than in mice, which may be partly attributable to HLA diversity in the patient population. Resident alphabeta T cells in normal human skin are also sequenced, complicating scalp TCR repertoire analysis, unlike mouse skin dominated by gammadelta T cells. Compared with normal scalp, lesional scalp had higher clonality and more expanded CD8+ clones, particularly in alopecia totalis/universalis, a pattern that suggests antigenic drive.

From a lookup of the germline V gene, CDR1 and CDR2 are SQVTM and ANQGSEA. V lost 2 bases and J lost 8 bases; the stretch between them is 9 bases long. The cysteine opens and the phenylalanine closes a CDR3 of 11 amino acids. Here the CDR3 DNA is all that survives: 33 bases in frame from base 1. Libraries were constructed by the immunoSEQ multiplex PCR assay. RNA was extracted from all samples and reverse transcribed into cDNA as template for TCR sequencing. First-strand cDNA was synthesized with SuperScript III using a 2:1 mix of oligo-dT and random hexamers. Amplification bias was assessed with a synthetic immune receptor repertoire, and residual bias was removed computationally. Per the original workflow: Raw reads were preprocessed to remove errors, and CDR3 was defined according to IMGT conventions as the region from the conserved cysteine to phenylalanine. Clonality was computed as 1 minus the Shannon entropy, with the entropy normalized by log2 of the number of productive unique TCRs. Whether scalp clones were CD4 or CD8 was inferred by matching scalp TCRbeta sequences against CD4 and CD8 repertoires sorted from blood. The source is immuneACCESS, and TCRdb retained only in-frame sequences with V and J called. Part of the clones is not carried over; for the studies checked, unresolved V genes explain less than half of this, and the remainder is unexplained. That table furnishes V, J and clone size, whereas the DNA furnished D and trimming. Present in this sample are 150,000 or so clones, approximately 45% of which were seen just once. The ten largest account for around 6.8% of the sample.

Peripheral blood and lesional scalp punch biopsies were obtained from patients with alopecia areata. PBMCs were isolated by density centrifugation and stained for CD3, CD4 and CD8, after which CD4+ and CD8+ T cells were sorted on a FACSAria. Comment on this clone: The target of this receptor is not known. No quality values exist for individual bases; no much larger clone is one base distant. This same CDR3 is encoded by further DNA sequences in the sample.

The receptor comes from a human donor with alopecia areata. Sequencing input: CD4+ T cells sorted from blood. This sequence uses TRBV29-1 and TRBJ1-2, with TRBD1 perhaps the D gene, on 5 matching bases. The DNA reads TGCAGCGTTGAACAGGGCGGAGGCTACACCTTC. Its protein is CSVEQGGGYTF.